Here is one TCR beta chain with its context. This CDR3 has 14 amino acids. V lost 0 bases to trimming and J lost 4 bases, with 9 bases between them. Germline V lookup: CDR1 SGHRS, CDR2 YFSETQ. The data stem from a study of identifying expanded T cells in peripheral blood. Sequencing used immunoSEQ multiplex PCR; TCRdb keeps in-frame clones, though not all of them. The table records 95,000 or so clones, around 88% of them present only once. The rearrangement joins TRBV5-1 to TRBJ2-3; D gene unclear. Material: blood. The sequence was obtained from a person aged 18 to 70 in good health. CDR3 sequence (DNA): TGCGCCAGCAGCTTGGGGCAGGACGCAGATACGCAGTATTTT. Encoded protein: CASSLGQDADTQYF.